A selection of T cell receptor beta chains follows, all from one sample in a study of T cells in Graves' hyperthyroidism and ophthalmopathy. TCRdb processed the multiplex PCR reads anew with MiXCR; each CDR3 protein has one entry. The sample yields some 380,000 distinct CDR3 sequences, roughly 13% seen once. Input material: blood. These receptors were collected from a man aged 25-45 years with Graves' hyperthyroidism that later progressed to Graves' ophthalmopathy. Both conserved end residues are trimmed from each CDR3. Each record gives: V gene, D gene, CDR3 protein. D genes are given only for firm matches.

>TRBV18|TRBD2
ASSPSGLAGYEQY
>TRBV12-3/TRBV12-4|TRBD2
ASSLGGGGTYEQY
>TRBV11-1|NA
ASSSGRGFDGYT
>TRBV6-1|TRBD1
ASSAGTAF
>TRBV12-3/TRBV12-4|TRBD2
ASGPWGGYNEQF
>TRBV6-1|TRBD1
ASSEDRDRGEAF
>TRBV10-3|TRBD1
AIGRGDSPLH
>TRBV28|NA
ASSPGDRGNTIY
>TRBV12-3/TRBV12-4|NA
ASSQRGVHQPQH
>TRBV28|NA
ASSLGPDIPGHYGYT
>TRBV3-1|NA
ASSHPLRDGYT
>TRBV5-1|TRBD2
ASSGPGGPIEQY
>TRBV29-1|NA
SVEFSSPEQF
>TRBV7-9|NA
ASSLVSGAGEQY
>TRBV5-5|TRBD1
ASSSDRAGYEQY
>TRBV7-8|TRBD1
ASSQQGAVGTDTQY
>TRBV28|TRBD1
ASSSQGASNEKLF
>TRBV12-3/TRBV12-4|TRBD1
ASSLSGTGVPYGYT
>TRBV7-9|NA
ASSPGSGLETQY
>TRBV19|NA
ASLSKYDVDTQY
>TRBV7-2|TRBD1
ASSLEWTGKVGGYT
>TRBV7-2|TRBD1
ASSLELGTGTYEQY
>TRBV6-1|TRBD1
ASTSGGAGPETQY
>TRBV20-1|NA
SATDSSYNEQF
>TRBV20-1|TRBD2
SATSSGGAHTPQETQY
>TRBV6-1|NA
ASSPGGYSSDYGYT
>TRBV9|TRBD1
ASSGDRDNEQF